Following are 21 T cell receptor beta chains from one sample sequenced in a study of T-cell reconstitution after alpha-beta-depleted transplantation in children (dated by TCRdb to 2016 to 2018). Per the publication, the treatment or condition label means: allogeneic hematopoietic cell transplantation with graft depleted of TCRalphabeta T cells and CD19 B cells. Library preparation used PCR. The data were produced on an Illumina HiSeq 2500. TCR libraries were prepared with molecular barcoding, using unique molecular identifiers to normalize TCRbeta repertoire quantification. Using fastp at Q25 and MiXCR, TCRdb reprocessed the public reads and kept productive beta chains. CDR3 protein sequences are deduplicated, and each keeps its most common genes and DNA. Across this sample there are about 110,000 distinct CDR3 sequences, with approximately 10% seen only once. Clones ranked in the top ten supply under 40% of the sample.

The specimen was PBMCs, collected before TCRalphabeta/CD19-depleted stem cell transplant. All receptors come from a boy between 2 and 10 years old with acute lymphoblastic leukemia, due to receive a stem cell transplant.

This clonotype was counted between two and nine times. V and J are TRBV5-1 and TRBJ1-1, with a possible D match to TRBD1 (5 bases). This CDR3 has 16 amino acids. Germline V gene sequence: CDR1 SGHRS, CDR2 YFSETQ. V was clipped by 4 bases and J by 0 bases, with 16 bases between them. The CDR3 sequence: CASSPGFGGMNTEAFF. In nucleotides, the CDR3 is TGCGCCAGCAGCCCGGGGTTTGGGGGAATGAACACTGAAGCTTTCTTT.

The CDR3 coding sequence is TGCGCCAGCAGCCTATTAGGGGAGCTGTTTTTT. It encodes CASSLLGELFF. The V gene is TRBV5-1, the J gene TRBJ2-2; D uncertain. CDR3 length: 11 residues. Deletions cut 4 bases from V and 8 bases from J, with 6 bases between. Germline CDR1 and CDR2: SGHRS and YFSETQ.

This clonotype turned up a few times. The chain employs TRBV20-1 and TRBJ2-5; possibly TRBD1 for D (6 bases). CDR1 and CDR2 from the germline V gene are DFQATT and SNEGSKA (reference sequence). Trimming left V 5 bases short and J 3 bases short, with 13 bases between. This CDR3 region has 13 residues. In DNA form, the CDR3 reads TGCAGTGCTCTACTACAGGGCAAAGAGACCCAGTACTTC. Protein sequence: CSALLQGKETQYF.

About this clonotype: The CDR3 ends on some other residue instead of the conserved phenylalanine or tryptophan, so this is likely a read error. The V and J genes are TRBV7-2 and TRBJ2-1; possibly TRBD2 for D (5 bases). The CDR3 loop spans 15 amino acids. Trimming took 5 bases from V and 4 from J, leaving 15 bases between them. Germline V lookup: CDR1 SGHTA, CDR2 FQGNSA. The CDR3 DNA follows: TGTGCCAGCAGCCTACGGAGCGGATTATACAATGAGCAGTTCTGC. Protein product: CASSLRSGLYNEQFC.

This clonotype appeared many times. J is TRBJ1-1 and V is TRBV12-3 or TRBV12-4; no firm D call. The CDR3 covers 14 residues. Between the trimmed V and J ends, which lost 5 bases and 7 bases, there was a span of 17 bases. The CDR3 DNA reads TGTGCCAGCAGTCCCTCTCTAGGGCGCGGTGAAGCTTTCTTT. Translated: CASSPSLGRGEAFF.

The chain carries TRBV24-1 and TRBJ2-2; 8 nucleotides line up with TRBD1. Germline V gene lookup returns CDR1 KGHDR and CDR2 SFDVKD. The CDR3 has 18 amino acids. V was clipped by 4 bases and J by 7 bases; unmatched bases: 16. Here the CDR3 DNA reads TGTGCCACCAGTGAGCGACAGGGGAGCGGAAGGCGAAACGGGGAGCTGTTTTTT. It yields the protein CATSERQGSGRRNGELFF.

This clonotype was found once. Just one base apart from a much larger clone, this may be a read error. The CDR3 here is CACSLAMSGGLAAWETQYF. CDR3 DNA: TGTGCCTGCAGTTTAGCGATGAGTGGTGGTCTAGCGGCATGGGAGACCCAGTACTTC. The rearrangement joins TRBV12-3 or TRBV12-4 to TRBJ2-5, with 7 positions matching TRBD2. The CDR3 spans 19 residues.

The CDR3 here is CASSQLNEQYF. The CDR3 nucleotides are TGTGCCAGCAGCCAACTCAACGAGCAGTACTTC. The genes are TRBV4-2 and TRBJ2-7; no firm D call. With 2 bases removed from V and 5 bases from J, the gap between germline ends came to 4 bases. The V gene's germline CDR1 is LGHNA and CDR2 YNFKEQ. The CDR3 is made up of 11 amino acids.

In this sample, this clonotype turned up many times. V and J are TRBV20-1 and TRBJ1-5, with 7 positions matching TRBD1. This CDR3 has 13 amino acids. The germline V gene encodes CDR1 DFQATT and CDR2 SNEGSKA (reference sequence). V gave up 5 bases and J gave up 4 bases; unmatched junction bases: 5. The CDR3 protein is CSAPGGQNQPQHF. CDR3 DNA sequence: TGCAGTGCTCCAGGGGGACAAAATCAGCCCCAGCATTTT.

The table lists this clonotype with many counts. The V gene is TRBV4-2, the J gene TRBJ2-7; either TRBD1 or TRBD2 may fit D (5 bases each). With 5 bases removed from V and 6 bases from J, the gap between germline ends came to 14 bases. The CDR3 loop spans 13 amino acids. The V gene's germline CDR1 is LGHNA and CDR2 YNFKEQ. The CDR3 DNA follows: TGTGCCAGCAGCGGCCGGGGCCAGCGCGAGCAGTACTTC. Protein product: CASSGRGQREQYF.

The chain links TRBV4-1 to TRBJ2-5; D is uncertain. The germline CDR1 and CDR2 sequences are MGHRA and YSYEKL. The CDR3 is 14 residues long. Trimming cost V 5 bases and J 0 bases, with 10 bases left between them. The CDR3 region has the DNA TGCGCCAGCAGCTTCCCACGGAACCAAGAGACCCAGTACTTC. Its protein is CASSFPRNQETQYF.

The V call is TRBV20-1, the J call TRBJ1-4, with no clear D. V dropped 0 bases and J dropped 3 bases, with 11 bases sitting between them. The CDR3 is made up of 15 amino acids. Germline loops: CDR1 DFQATT, CDR2 SNEGSKA (reference sequence). CDR3 bases: TGCAGTGCTAGAGAGGCAGTTAGGTCTAATGAAAAACTGTTTTTT. This encodes CSAREAVRSNEKLFF.

This clonotype was counted many times. The chain couples TRBV12-3 or TRBV12-4 to TRBJ2-1; 7 nucleotides match TRBD2. The CDR3 covers 15 residues. J gave up 5 bases and V 6 bases, and 10 bases lay outside the gene matches. The CDR3 coding sequence is TGTGCCAGCAGGGACGCCGCGGGAGATAACAATGAGCAGTTCTTC. Translation: CASRDAAGDNNEQFF.

This clonotype was seen many times. This CDR3 reads CASSSGQGFFTGELFF. The CDR3, as DNA: TGTGCCAGCAGCTCCGGTCAGGGCTTTTTCACCGGGGAGCTGTTTTTT. The gene calls are TRBV7-9 and TRBJ2-2; D is possibly TRBD1 (5 bases). Trimming cost V 4 bases and J 4 bases, with 16 bases left between them. Germline CDR1 reads SEHNR; CDR2 reads FQNEAQ (reference sequence). CDR3 length: 16 amino acids.

This clonotype has a count of ten or more. The V call is TRBV25-1, the J call TRBJ2-5; 10 bases are shared with TRBD2. The V gene's germline CDR1 is MGHDK and CDR2 SYGVNS. This CDR3 region has 19 residues. Trimming cost V 0 bases and J 0 bases; bases outside gene matches: 10. The CDR3 bases are TGTGCCAGCAGTGAATATTCGAGCGGACTAGCGGAGTACCAAGAGACCCAGTACTTC. It specifies CASSEYSSGLAEYQETQYF. The full variable domain, completed using reference TRBV25-1 and TRBJ2-5, is EADIYQTPRYLVIGTGKKITLECSQTMGHDKMYWYQQDPGMELHLIHYSYGVNSTEKGDLSSESTVSRIRTEHFPLTLESARPSHTSQYLCASSEYSSGLAEYQETQYFGPGTRLLVL.

Ten or more counts support this clonotype. The J gene is TRBJ1-1, the V gene TRBV12-3 or TRBV12-4; D is ambiguous. The CDR3 extends over 12 amino acids. V was pared by 2 bases and J by 4 bases, with 5 bases between. CDR3: CASSLRVTEAFF. CDR3 sequence (DNA): TGTGCCAGCAGTTTAAGGGTCACTGAAGCTTTCTTT.

V gene TRBV4-1 combines with J gene TRBJ2-1; TRBD2 aligns across 11 bases. The length of the CDR3 is 21 residues. Germline V lookup: CDR1 MGHRA, CDR2 YSYEKL. V shed 3 bases, J shed 0 bases, and the junction held 16 bases outside the gene matches. The CDR3 reads CASSHFETGGTSGSSYNEQFF. CDR3 bases: TGCGCCAGCAGCCACTTCGAAACAGGGGGGACTAGCGGAAGCTCCTACAATGAGCAGTTCTTC.

This clonotype turned up a few times. The chain links TRBV6-1 to TRBJ2-4; D unresolved. Deletions cut 2 bases from V and 5 bases from J, with 13 bases between. Germline CDR1 reads MNHNS; CDR2 reads SASEGT. The length of the CDR3 is 15 residues. CDR3 sequence: CASSELSGLQNIQYF. DNA of the CDR3: TGTGCCAGCAGTGAATTATCCGGCCTCCAAAACATTCAGTACTTC.

This clonotype was observed many times. The chain carries TRBV20-1 and TRBJ2-1, with TRBD1 matching 7 bases. Germline values: CDR1 DFQATT, CDR2 SNEGSKA (reference sequence). V gave up 2 bases and J gave up 4 bases; unmatched junction bases: 5. There are 14 residues in the CDR3. In DNA form, the CDR3 reads TGCAGTGCTAGACCCGGGACAGCGTACAATGAGCAGTTCTTC. It yields the protein CSARPGTAYNEQFF.

The genes are TRBV12-3 or TRBV12-4 and TRBJ2-7, with 8 positions matching TRBD1. V shed 7 bases, J shed 7 bases, and the junction held 15 bases outside the gene matches. The CDR3 sequence is 15 residues long. The CDR3 spells CASTNGQGWEDEQYF. The CDR3 DNA reads as TGTGCCAGCACAAACGGACAGGGCTGGGAAGATGAGCAGTACTTC.

This clonotype was counted only a few times. This chain links TRBV4-1 with TRBJ2-1; TRBD2 matches 7 bases. The V gene's germline CDR1 is MGHRA and CDR2 YSYEKL. The CDR3 length is 17 residues. J gave up 8 bases and V 0 bases, and 13 bases lay outside the gene matches. The CDR3 bases are TGCGCCAGCAGCCAAGATCCATGGGGGAGGGCGGGGTATGAGCAGTTCTTC. Translating it yields CASSQDPWGRAGYEQFF.